The 13 T cell receptor beta chains given below trace back to one sample, sequenced in a study of technical replicates of blood from a handful of donors. Repertoires were generated with immunoSEQ multiplex PCR, while TCRdb's copy carries only in-frame clones and drops some. Here the sample spans around 100,000 clones, approximately 96% being singletons. The sample comprised T cells isolated from PBMCs. The receptors were gathered from a human donor in good health.

CDR3 sequence (DNA): TGCGCCAGCACCTCCTACTCTGGAAACACCATATATTTT. This encodes CASTSYSGNTIYF. The chain links TRBV10-2 to TRBJ1-3; D is undetermined. The CDR3 spans 13 residues. Trimming took 7 bases from V and 0 from J, leaving 7 bases between them. The germline gives CDR1 WSHSY, CDR2 SAAADI.

The rearrangement uses TRBV6-5 and TRBJ1-2; weak D call: TRBD1 (6 bases). The germline V gene has CDR1 MNHEY and CDR2 SVGAGI. V shed 6 bases and J shed 7 bases, with 18 bases lying between them. The CDR3 runs 14 residues. For the CDR3, the DNA is TGTGCCAGCAGCAGGGGAAGAGGTGTGCGTGGCTACACCTTC. Its translation: CASSRGRGVRGYTF.

This rearrangement joins TRBV27 to TRBJ2-7; 9 nucleotides agree with TRBD1. This CDR3 is built from 14 residues. V trimming: 2 bases; J trimming: 3 bases; junction bases outside the gene matches: 2. Germline CDR1 MNHEY, CDR2 SMNVEV (reference sequence). CDR3 region: CASSLGTGYYEQYF. The DNA for the CDR3 is TGTGCCAGCAGTTTAGGGACAGGGTACTACGAGCAGTACTTC.

The chain joins TRBV9 to TRBJ2-3, with TRBD2 identical over 7 bases. This CDR3 comprises 14 residues. J gave up 4 bases and V 3 bases, and 5 bases lay outside the gene matches. Germline V CDR1 and CDR2: SGDLS, YYNGEE. This CDR3 reads CASSAHAGADTQYF. The DNA for the CDR3 is TGTGCCAGCAGCGCCCATGCGGGGGCAGATACGCAGTATTTT.

This rearrangement joins TRBV27 to TRBJ2-1; TRBD2 matches 13 bases. CDR1 is MNHEY and CDR2 is SMNVEV in the germline V gene (reference sequence). This CDR3 region has 16 residues. V shed 4 bases, J shed 10 bases, and the junction held 10 bases outside the gene matches. CDR3 sequence (DNA): TGTGCCAGCAGTTGGGTACTAGCGGGAGGGCCGCGGGAGCAGTTCTTC. Translating it yields CASSWVLAGGPREQFF.

V gene TRBV19 combines with J gene TRBJ1-5; possibly TRBD1 for D (5 bases). The V end lost 7 bases, the J end lost 0 bases, and 16 bases lay between the germline ends. CDR1 is LNHDA and CDR2 is SQIVND in the germline V gene (reference sequence). CDR3 size: 16 residues. The CDR3 sequence: CASTLGGINSNQPQHF. CDR3 in DNA: TGTGCCAGTACCCTGGGGGGGATAAATAGCAATCAGCCCCAGCATTTT.

The count of this clone is one. V is TRBV27 and J is TRBJ2-7, with D unclear. CDR3 length equals 11 residues. The V gene's germline CDR1 is MNHEY and CDR2 SMNVEV (reference sequence). The V and J ends lost 5 bases and 7 bases respectively, with 9 bases between them. The CDR3 DNA reads as TGTGCCAGCAGTGCCCCTCGGGAGCAGTACTTC. This gives the protein CASSAPREQYF.

This clone was observed once. This chain connects TRBV6-6 to TRBJ1-2; TRBD1 is a possible D gene (6 bases). The CDR3 consists of 14 residues. Trimming pared 5 bases from V and 0 bases from J, leaving 10 bases between. Germline CDR1 MNHNY, CDR2 SVGAGI (reference sequence). The CDR3 DNA reads TGTGCCAGCAGTAGACAGGTTGCTAACTATGGCTACACCTTC. Translating gives CASSRQVANYGYTF.

The rearrangement uses TRBV13 and TRBJ2-1; 11 bases agree with TRBD2. The CDR3 loop spans 17 amino acids. Per germline, CDR1 PRHDT and CDR2 FYEKMQ (reference sequence). Unmatched junction bases numbered 9, after V lost 4 bases and J lost 4 bases. The CDR3 bases are TGTGCCAGCAGCTCCTCCGACGGGACTAGCGGATACAATGAGCAGTTCTTC. This encodes CASSSSDGTSGYNEQFF. Filled out from reference TRBV13 and TRBJ2-1, the complete variable domain reads AAGVIQSPRHLIKEKRETATLKCYPIPRHDTVYWYQQGPGQDPQFLISFYEKMQSDKGSIPDRFSAQQFSDYHSELNMSSLELGDSALYFCASSSSDGTSGYNEQFFGPGTRLTVL.

The rearrangement links TRBV7-3 to TRBJ2-1; TRBD2 agrees at 13 bases. The CDR3 is made up of 15 amino acids. V trimming: 1 base; J trimming: 7 bases; junction bases outside the gene matches: 1. Germline V CDR1 and CDR2: SGHTA, FQGTGA. CDR3 sequence: CASSLRLAGGNEQFF. CDR3 nucleotide sequence: TGTGCCAGCAGCTTAAGACTAGCGGGAGGAAATGAGCAGTTCTTC.

V and J are TRBV5-1 and TRBJ2-2, with 7 nucleotides matching TRBD1. Trimming removed 4 bases from V and 8 bases from J; junction bases left unmatched: 5. The CDR3 totals 13 residues. Per the germline V gene, CDR1 is SGHRS and CDR2 is YFSETQ. The CDR3 DNA reads TGCGCCAGCAGCACCACAGGGGAGGGGGAGCTGTTTTTT. Amino acids: CASSTTGEGELFF. The variable domain in full, completed from reference TRBV5-1 and TRBJ2-2, reads KAGVTQTPRYLIKTRGQQVTLSCSPISGHRSVSWYQQTPGQGLQFLFEYFSETQRNKGNFPGRFSGRQFSNSRSEMNVSTLELGDSALYLCASSTTGEGELFFGEGSRLTVL.

The rearrangement uses TRBV4-2 and TRBJ1-1; D might be TRBD1 (5 bases). Trimming stripped 0 bases from V and 5 bases from J, with 10 bases between. Germline CDR1 and CDR2: LGHNA and YNFKEQ. The CDR3 loop spans 14 amino acids. The CDR3 DNA follows: TGTGCCAGCAGCCAAGATCCCAAGGGGACTGAAGCTTTCTTT. Protein: CASSQDPKGTEAFF.

The J gene is TRBJ2-7, the V gene TRBV29-1; D call uncertain. Germline-derived CDR1 and CDR2 are SQVTM and ANQGSEA. Between the trimmed V and J ends, which lost 4 bases and 3 bases, there was a span of 10 bases. The CDR3 runs to 12 residues. In nucleotides, the CDR3 is TGCAGCGTTGGCCTAGAAAACTACGAGCAGTACTTC. Its protein is CSVGLENYEQYF.